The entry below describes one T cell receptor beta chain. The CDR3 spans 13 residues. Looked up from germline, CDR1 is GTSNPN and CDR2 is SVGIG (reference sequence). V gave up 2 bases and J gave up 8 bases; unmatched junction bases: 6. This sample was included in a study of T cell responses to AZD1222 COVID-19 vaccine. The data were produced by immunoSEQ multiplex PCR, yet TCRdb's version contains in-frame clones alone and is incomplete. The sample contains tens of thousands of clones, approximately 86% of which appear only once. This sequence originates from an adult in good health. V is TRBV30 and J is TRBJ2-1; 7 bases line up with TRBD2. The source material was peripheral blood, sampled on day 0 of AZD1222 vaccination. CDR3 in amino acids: CAWSPSGGHEQFF. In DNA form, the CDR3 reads TGTGCCTGGAGTCCCTCGGGGGGTCATGAGCAGTTCTTC.